This T cell receptor beta chain was sequenced during a study of human T cells and chemical hapten exposure. Study-wide context: DPC at 0.01% went onto the upper back in patch tests, read at 6 days. Study outcomes and limitations: TCRs at high frequency, those above 1 in 1000, did not change with DPC sensitization.

This clonotype was observed a few times. Its antigen is still unknown. Time point in this sample: patch test 2, 6 weeks after DPC sensitization. Stated treatment: therapeutic diphenylcyclopropenone sensitization with weekly scalp DPC. Germline V CDR1 and CDR2: SGHKS, YYEKEE (reference sequence). The CDR3 is 20 residues long. V shed 0 bases and J 1 base; nucleotides not matched to a gene: 11. In the source study's methods: TCRs per sample had a median of approximately 100,000 and ranged from roughly 20,000 to 700,000. MiXCR, applied by TCRdb to the RACE reads, yields one record per CDR3 protein. The V and J calls were not made by the authors but by TCRdb's processing. The sample yields 110,000 to 150,000 distinct CDR3 sequences, approximately 12% seen once.

This rearrangement joins TRBV5-5 to TRBJ2-1, with TRBD2 identical over 12 bases. The source material was whole blood, sampled in connection with sensitization to the hapten diphenylcyclopropenone (DPC). The receptor was isolated from a woman between 50 and 59 years old with alopecia areata. Some clones in this sample may be carry-over from other donors' samples. CDR3 in DNA: TGTGCCAGCAGCTTGGGGCTTCTAGCGGGAGGGCCTATATCCTACAATGAGCAGTTCTTC. Protein: CASSLGLLAGGPISYNEQFF.